The 28 T cell receptor beta chains given below trace back to one sample, sequenced in a study of CXCR3-negative and CXCR3-positive naive CD8 T cells. Carrying UMI labels, the TRB cDNA libraries were prepared through 5' RACE. Following a re-call of the 5' RACE reads, TCRdb has one entry per CDR3 protein and lacks DNA. The sample table sets out 80,000 to 95,000 distinct CDR3 sequences. Sequenced input: naive CXCR3- CD8+ T cells from blood. Subset noted: CD45RO-CCR7+CD27+CD95- naive CD8+ T cells lacking CXCR3 (TNR3-). These receptors all come from a human donor in good health. Some clones in this sample may be carry-over from other donors' samples.

The chain links TRBV6-6 to TRBJ2-7; TCRdb returns TRBD1, unconfirmable since there is no DNA. In germline, CDR1 is MNHNY, CDR2 SVGAGI (reference sequence). This CDR3 spans 15 amino acids. CDR3 loop: CASSFGQGAAYEQYF.

The J gene is TRBJ2-1, the V gene TRBV27. This CDR3 comprises 11 residues. Germline-derived CDR1 and CDR2 are MNHEY and SMNVEV (reference sequence). CDR3 in amino acids: CASSAYNEQFF.

The rearrangement joins TRBV29-1 to TRBJ2-4; TCRdb designates TRBD1, a call that cannot be tested without DNA. This CDR3 is built from 16 residues. The V gene's germline CDR1 is SQVTM and CDR2 ANQGSEA. CDR3 region: CSVEDRGTGRENIQYF.

The chain carries TRBV7-7 and TRBJ2-5; TCRdb returns TRBD1, unconfirmable since there is no DNA. Germline V gene sequence: CDR1 SSHAT, CDR2 FNYEAQ (reference sequence). The CDR3 contains 15 residues. The CDR3 sequence is CASSRGQGSGETQYF.

This chain joins TRBV7-9 and TRBJ1-6. Germline CDR1 is SEHNR and CDR2 is FQNEAQ (reference sequence). CDR3 size: 13 residues. CDR3: CASSQDGFSPLHF.

V and J are TRBV12-3 or TRBV12-4 and TRBJ2-1; the D gene TCRdb calls, TRBD2, cannot be checked with no DNA. This CDR3 has 16 residues. The CDR3 sequence is CASSLPGPSSYNEQFF.

The chain recombines TRBV7-2 with TRBJ2-3; TCRdb proposes TRBD2, but this gene call is untestable without DNA. Germline values: CDR1 SGHTA, CDR2 FQGNSA. The CDR3 contains 16 residues. CDR3 amino acids: CASSPLGGGGTDTQYF.

CDR3 region: CASSLNRDETQYF. The chain is built from TRBV11-1 and TRBJ2-5; as DNA is missing, the TRBD1 call by TCRdb cannot be tested. The CDR3 has 13 amino acids. The V gene's germline CDR1 is SGHAT and CDR2 FQDESV (reference sequence).

The chain is built from TRBV25-1 and TRBJ2-3; as DNA is missing, the TRBD2 call by TCRdb cannot be tested. The CDR3 covers 17 residues. Looked up from germline, CDR1 is MGHDK and CDR2 is SYGVNS. This CDR3 is CASSRGPGASDTDTQYF.

This sequence joins TRBV7-9 and TRBJ1-1; TCRdb's D call, TRBD1, is unchecked because there is no DNA. The CDR3 extends over 12 amino acids. Germline V gene sequence: CDR1 SEHNR, CDR2 FQNEAQ (reference sequence). CDR3: CASSLTDREAFF.

This chain uses TRBV14 with TRBJ2-1; no DNA is available, so the TRBD2 call from TCRdb remains unchecked. Germline CDR1 reads SGHDN; CDR2 reads FVKESK. CDR3 size: 14 residues. The CDR3 protein is CASSPLAGPNEQFF.

The chain is built from TRBV28 and TRBJ2-1. The germline V gene encodes CDR1 MDHEN and CDR2 SYDVKM. CDR3 length: 12 amino acids. This chain's CDR3 is CASSTGRDEQFF.

The V gene is TRBV7-9, the J gene TRBJ2-5; the TCRdb call, TRBD1, lacks DNA for checking. This CDR3 comprises 17 residues. Germline V gene data show CDR1 as SEHNR and CDR2 as FQNEAQ (reference sequence). The CDR3 sequence: CASSQGGSDREKETQYF.

The J gene is TRBJ2-7, the V gene TRBV19; no DNA is available, so the TRBD1 call from TCRdb remains unchecked. Germline V gives CDR1 LNHDA, CDR2 SQIVND (reference sequence). The CDR3 loop spans 15 amino acids. The CDR3: CASSRSGDRAGGQYF. Variable domain in full (rest from reference TRBV19 and TRBJ2-7): DGGITQSPKYLFRKEGQNVTLSCEQNLNHDAMYWYRQDPGQGLRLIYYSQIVNDFQKGDIAEGYSVSREKKESFPLTVTSAQKNPTAFYLCASSRSGDRAGGQYFGPGTRLTVT.

The V gene is TRBV19, the J gene TRBJ2-1; TCRdb outputs TRBD2, but without DNA this stays unchecked. CDR1 LNHDA and CDR2 SQIVND come from the germline V gene (reference sequence). The CDR3 is 15 residues long. This CDR3 reads CASSILAVEYNEQFF.

The CDR3 is CASSPQGAFVGQFF. The V call is TRBV7-7, the J call TRBJ2-1; TCRdb lists TRBD1, though no DNA is available to test this call. CDR3 length equals 14 residues. Germline loops: CDR1 SSHAT, CDR2 FNYEAQ (reference sequence).

J is TRBJ2-1 and V is TRBV7-3; with no DNA, the TCRdb D assignment of TRBD2 cannot be verified. Germline values: CDR1 SGHTA, CDR2 FQGTGA. The length of the CDR3 is 15 residues. The CDR3 loop reads CASSQLSGRSDEQFF.

This chain connects TRBV4-1 to TRBJ2-7. Germline loops: CDR1 MGHRA, CDR2 YSYEKL. This CDR3 is built from 15 residues. CDR3 loop: CASSQDTTSSYEQYF.

The rearrangement joins TRBV5-1 to TRBJ2-7; TCRdb returns TRBD2, unconfirmable since there is no DNA. This CDR3 is 16 amino acids long. The V gene's germline CDR1 is SGHRS and CDR2 YFSETQ. The CDR3 sequence: CASSVSGTSSSYEQYF. Drawing the rest from reference TRBV5-1 and TRBJ2-7, the complete variable domain is KAGVTQTPRYLIKTRGQQVTLSCSPISGHRSVSWYQQTPGQGLQFLFEYFSETQRNKGNFPGRFSGRQFSNSRSEMNVSTLELGDSALYLCASSVSGTSSSYEQYFGPGTRLTVT.

CDR3 region: CASSLGSTSWNTEAFF. V is TRBV7-9 and J is TRBJ1-1. Looked up from germline, CDR1 is SEHNR and CDR2 is FQNEAQ (reference sequence). The CDR3 covers 16 residues. Based on the CDR3 plus reference TRBV7-9 and TRBJ1-1, the full variable domain is DTGVSQNPRHKITKRGQNVTFRCDPISEHNRLYWYRQTLGQGPEFLTYFQNEAQLEKSRLLSDRFSAERPKGSFSTLEIQRTEQGDSAMYLCASSLGSTSWNTEAFFGQGTRLTVV.

The V and J genes are TRBV7-2 and TRBJ2-7; TCRdb gives TRBD1 as the D gene, but with no DNA this cannot be confirmed. In germline, CDR1 is SGHTA, CDR2 FQGNSA. The length of the CDR3 is 17 residues. This chain's CDR3 is CASSLVWDSSDGETQYF.

This chain joins TRBV29-1 and TRBJ2-2; TCRdb proposes TRBD1, but this gene call is untestable without DNA. CDR3 length: 12 residues. CDR1 is SQVTM and CDR2 is ANQGSEA in the germline V gene. CDR3 sequence: CSVSGFTGELLF.

V and J are TRBV7-6 and TRBJ2-2. Per germline, CDR1 SGHVS and CDR2 FNYEAQ. The CDR3 loop spans 15 amino acids. The CDR3 reads CASSFYGENTGELFF.

The chain is built from TRBV4-1 and TRBJ1-2; the TRBD1 assignment by TCRdb is unverifiable without DNA. Germline V CDR1 and CDR2: MGHRA, YSYEKL. The CDR3 extends over 14 amino acids. The CDR3 spells CASSHPTGTYGYTF.

This chain connects TRBV7-3 to TRBJ2-1; without DNA, the TCRdb call of TRBD2 cannot be checked. This CDR3 comprises 17 residues. Germline V gene data show CDR1 as SGHTA and CDR2 as FQGTGA. CDR3: CASSLRVGTTPVAEQFF.

The chain is built from TRBV29-1 and TRBJ1-1; no DNA is available, so the TRBD1 call from TCRdb remains unchecked. The CDR3 has 14 residues. The V gene's germline CDR1 is SQVTM and CDR2 ANQGSEA. This CDR3 is CSVEVFGQDTEAFF.

The chain combines TRBV7-9 with TRBJ1-2; TCRdb picks TRBD1, but there is no DNA to check that call. This CDR3 spans 15 amino acids. Germline CDR1 is SEHNR and CDR2 is FQNEAQ (reference sequence). CDR3 amino acids: CASSLGSGGVYGYTF.

V and J are TRBV13 and TRBJ2-3. This CDR3 spans 14 amino acids. Germline-derived CDR1 and CDR2 are PRHDT and FYEKMQ (reference sequence). The chain's CDR3 is CASSLETSTDTQYF.